This T cell receptor beta chain is drawn from a study of blood T cell repertoires in COVID-19. Study context: Collection of acute and convalescent COVID-19 samples took place in the United States, Italy and Spain.

Per the original data handling: Quantification of nucleated cells was approximated via reference gene primer amplification. Generated by immunoSEQ multiplex PCR, the TCRdb table keeps only in-frame clones and is missing some. V, J and clone size are taken as reported in that table, and D and trimming were inferred from the DNA itself. Of 150,000 to 200,000 clones in the sample, roughly 87% are singletons; the top ten hold 1% to 1.5%. Enrolled through a virtual design, the participants were between 18 and 89 years of age and came from about two dozen US areas. Clinical history as reported by participants underpinned cohort assignment. Sequencing was carried out using PBMCs or T cells enriched from blood (not recorded which). The origin of this receptor is a human donor with acute COVID-19. The donor label of this sample is uncertain.

The CDR3 sequence: CASSSSGGARWNEQFF. CDR3 bases: TGTGCCAGCTCTTCTAGCGGGGGGGCCAGGTGGAATGAGCAGTTCTTC. This chain connects TRBV3-1 (or the pseudogene TRBV3-2) to TRBJ2-1, with 12 bases matching TRBD2. The CDR3 has 16 amino acids. Germline V gene sequence: CDR1 LGHDT, CDR2 YNNKEL (reference sequence). V dropped 8 bases and J dropped 7; count of bases not matched to a gene: 12.